The rows below give T cell receptor beta chains drawn from one sample of a study of blood T cell repertoires in COVID-19. TCRdb's copy holds only in-frame clones and misses some; the assay was immunoSEQ multiplex PCR. The sample carries 300,000 to 350,000 clones, 80% to 90% recorded once. What was sequenced was PBMCs or T cells enriched from blood (not recorded which). These TCRs come from a man aged 25-40 years who had recovered from COVID-19. The CDR3 runs from the conserved cysteine through the conserved F or W. Fields, in order: V gene, clone size, J gene, D gene, CDR3 protein, CDR3 DNA. D genes are given only for firm matches. Part of the rows lack a size; the others show once, few, many or a class for expanded clones.

V gene: TRBV5-1
clone size: once
J gene: TRBJ1-2
D gene: .
CDR3 protein: CASSADKSYYGYTF
CDR3 DNA: TGCGCCAGCAGCGCGGACAAGTCCTACTATGGCTACACCTTC

V gene: TRBV5-1
clone size: .
J gene: TRBJ1-2
D gene: .
CDR3 protein: CASSLRAGRMNYGYTF
CDR3 DNA: TGCGCCAGCAGCTTGCGTGCGGGACGGATGAACTATGGCTACACCTTC

V gene: TRBV6-6
clone size: once
J gene: TRBJ2-1
D gene: TRBD2
CDR3 protein: CASSRPLAGGGRNEQFF
CDR3 DNA: TGTGCCAGCAGTCGACCGTTAGCGGGGGGCGGGAGAAATGAGCAGTTCTTC

V gene: TRBV7-2
clone size: .
J gene: TRBJ1-5
D gene: TRBD1
CDR3 protein: CASSLPGGGNQPQHF
CDR3 DNA: TGTGCCAGCAGCTTACCAGGGGGAGGCAATCAGCCCCAGCATTTT

V gene: TRBV24-1
clone size: once
J gene: TRBJ2-3
D gene: .
CDR3 protein: CATSADNQDTQYF
CDR3 DNA: TGTGCCACCAGTGCGGACAACCAAGATACGCAGTATTTT

V gene: TRBV11-2
clone size: .
J gene: TRBJ1-1
D gene: .
CDR3 protein: CASSPGRGRGRTEAFF
CDR3 DNA: TGTGCCAGCAGCCCCGGACGGGGTCGGGGGAGGACTGAAGCTTTCTTT

V gene: TRBV27
clone size: .
J gene: TRBJ1-2
D gene: .
CDR3 protein: CASSLSRPGRVRGYTF
CDR3 DNA: TGTGCCAGCAGTTTATCGAGGCCCGGCAGGGTTCGTGGCTACACCTTC

V gene: TRBV5-1
clone size: .
J gene: TRBJ1-4
D gene: .
CDR3 protein: CASSRAGQGEKLFF
CDR3 DNA: TGCGCCAGCAGCCGGGCGGGGCAGGGTGAAAAACTGTTTTTT

V gene: TRBV12-3/TRBV12-4
clone size: .
J gene: TRBJ1-3
D gene: .
CDR3 protein: CASSLQGVNTIYF
CDR3 DNA: TGTGCCAGCAGTCTACAGGGAGTAAACACCATATATTTT

V gene: TRBV30
clone size: .
J gene: TRBJ1-3
D gene: .
CDR3 protein: CAWTGSGNTIYF
CDR3 DNA: TGTGCCTGGACAGGCTCTGGAAACACCATATATTTT

V gene: TRBV15
clone size: .
J gene: TRBJ1-1
D gene: .
CDR3 protein: CATSRMPGEAFF
CDR3 DNA: TGTGCCACCAGCAGAATGCCAGGTGAAGCTTTCTTT

V gene: TRBV6-4
clone size: few
J gene: TRBJ2-7
D gene: TRBD1
CDR3 protein: CASSPEAGGSYEQYF
CDR3 DNA: TGTGCCAGCAGCCCGGAGGCAGGGGGTTCCTACGAGCAGTACTTC

V gene: TRBV16
clone size: .
J gene: TRBJ1-2
D gene: .
CDR3 protein: CASSQEGIFYGYTF
CDR3 DNA: TGTGCCAGCAGCCAAGAGGGTATATTCTATGGCTACACCTTC

V gene: TRBV5-1
clone size: .
J gene: TRBJ2-3
D gene: .
CDR3 protein: CASSFDSSTDTQYF
CDR3 DNA: TGCGCCAGCAGCTTTGACTCGTCCACAGATACGCAGTATTTT

V gene: TRBV10-1
clone size: .
J gene: TRBJ2-5
D gene: .
CDR3 protein: CASSIGETQYF
CDR3 DNA: TGCGCCAGCAGTATCGGAGAGACCCAGTACTTC

V gene: TRBV28
clone size: .
J gene: TRBJ1-1
D gene: TRBD1
CDR3 protein: CASSSDRGGTEAFF
CDR3 DNA: TGTGCCAGCAGTTCCGACAGGGGGGGTACTGAAGCTTTCTTT

V gene: TRBV5-1
clone size: .
J gene: TRBJ2-7
D gene: TRBD2
CDR3 protein: CASSFSGGQTYEQYF
CDR3 DNA: TGCGCCAGCAGCTTTAGCGGGGGCCAAACCTACGAGCAGTACTTC

V gene: TRBV4-2
clone size: few
J gene: TRBJ1-2
D gene: .
CDR3 protein: CASSQSGEGYTF
CDR3 DNA: TGTGCCAGCAGCCAAAGTGGTGAGGGCTACACCTTC

V gene: TRBV12-3/TRBV12-4
clone size: .
J gene: TRBJ1-2
D gene: .
CDR3 protein: CASSLNRFYGYTF
CDR3 DNA: TGTGCCAGCAGTTTAAACAGGTTCTATGGCTACACCTTC

V gene: TRBV30
clone size: .
J gene: TRBJ2-7
D gene: TRBD1
CDR3 protein: CAWSGTGYYEQYF
CDR3 DNA: TGTGCCTGGAGTGGGACAGGGTACTACGAGCAGTACTTC

V gene: TRBV6-5
clone size: .
J gene: TRBJ1-1
D gene: TRBD1
CDR3 protein: CASILGQGANTEAFF
CDR3 DNA: TGTGCCAGCATCCTCGGACAGGGGGCTAACACTGAAGCTTTCTTT

V gene: TRBV7-9
clone size: .
J gene: TRBJ2-2
D gene: TRBD1
CDR3 protein: CASSLGATGDTGELFF
CDR3 DNA: TGTGCCAGCAGCTTAGGCGCGACAGGGGACACCGGGGAGCTGTTTTTT

V gene: TRBV7-2
clone size: few
J gene: TRBJ2-7
D gene: .
CDR3 protein: CASSLEPESARGQYF
CDR3 DNA: TGTGCCAGCAGCTTAGAGCCAGAGAGCGCTCGAGGGCAGTACTTC

V gene: TRBV7-9
clone size: .
J gene: TRBJ2-5
D gene: .
CDR3 protein: CASSSAVGAETQYF
CDR3 DNA: TGTGCCAGCAGCTCGGCCGTGGGGGCGGAGACCCAGTACTTC

V gene: TRBV21-1
clone size: .
J gene: TRBJ1-2
D gene: .
CDR3 protein: CASSKGGDGYTF
CDR3 DNA: TGTGCCAGCAGCAAAGGGGGGGACGGCTACACCTTC

V gene: TRBV11-2
clone size: .
J gene: TRBJ1-1
D gene: .
CDR3 protein: CASSLRKGRDTEAFF
CDR3 DNA: TGTGCCAGCAGCTTAAGAAAGGGCAGGGACACTGAAGCTTTCTTT

V gene: TRBV5-6
clone size: .
J gene: TRBJ1-2
D gene: .
CDR3 protein: CASSLDSNYGYTF
CDR3 DNA: TGTGCCAGCAGCCTCGACAGCAACTATGGCTACACCTTC

V gene: TRBV29-1
clone size: .
J gene: TRBJ1-1
D gene: .
CDR3 protein: CSALTAGLEAFF
CDR3 DNA: TGCAGCGCCCTGACGGCAGGTCTTGAAGCTTTCTTT

V gene: TRBV2
clone size: .
J gene: TRBJ2-7
D gene: TRBD1
CDR3 protein: CASSGDRTGILIYEQYF
CDR3 DNA: TGTGCCAGCAGTGGAGACCGGACAGGGATTCTAATCTACGAGCAGTACTTC

V gene: TRBV6-5
clone size: .
J gene: TRBJ2-3
D gene: TRBD2
CDR3 protein: CASSLQSGGASDTQYF
CDR3 DNA: TGTGCCAGCAGTTTACAAAGCGGGGGTGCCTCAGATACGCAGTATTTT

V gene: TRBV7-3
clone size: .
J gene: TRBJ1-1
D gene: .
CDR3 protein: CASSFSGNTEAFF
CDR3 DNA: TGTGCCAGCAGCTTTTCAGGGAACACTGAAGCTTTCTTT

V gene: TRBV7-8
clone size: .
J gene: TRBJ1-3
D gene: .
CDR3 protein: CASSPTPQGRGNTIYF
CDR3 DNA: TGTGCCAGCAGCCCTACACCTCAGGGAAGAGGAAACACCATATATTTT

V gene: TRBV30
clone size: once
J gene: TRBJ1-3
D gene: TRBD1
CDR3 protein: CAWRTGVGNTIYF
CDR3 DNA: TGTGCCTGGCGGACAGGGGTTGGAAACACCATATATTTT

V gene: TRBV2
clone size: .
J gene: TRBJ2-6
D gene: .
CDR3 protein: CASSGAFGRGTTAGANVLTF
CDR3 DNA: TGTGCCAGCAGTGGGGCTTTCGGAAGGGGAACGACGGCCGGGGCCAACGTCCTGACTTTC

V gene: TRBV4-3
clone size: .
J gene: TRBJ2-1
D gene: .
CDR3 protein: CASSQDGGSSYNEQFF
CDR3 DNA: TGCGCCAGCAGCCAAGATGGCGGCAGCTCCTACAATGAGCAGTTCTTC

V gene: TRBV27
clone size: .
J gene: TRBJ1-2
D gene: TRBD1
CDR3 protein: CASSPQGDGYTF
CDR3 DNA: TGTGCCAGCAGTCCCCAGGGGGATGGCTACACCTTC

V gene: TRBV6-5
clone size: .
J gene: TRBJ1-5
D gene: .
CDR3 protein: CASSYTQGIGNQPQHF
CDR3 DNA: TGTGCCAGCAGTTACACCCAGGGAATCGGCAATCAGCCCCAGCATTTT

V gene: TRBV24-1
clone size: once
J gene: TRBJ2-5
D gene: .
CDR3 protein: CATSDSYQETQYF
CDR3 DNA: TGTGCCACCAGTGATTCGTACCAAGAGACCCAGTACTTC

V gene: TRBV27
clone size: once
J gene: TRBJ2-7
D gene: TRBD1
CDR3 protein: CASSAGTGAYEQYF
CDR3 DNA: TGTGCCAGCAGTGCCGGGACAGGGGCCTACGAGCAGTACTTC

V gene: TRBV7-9
clone size: .
J gene: TRBJ2-1
D gene: TRBD1
CDR3 protein: CASSNDRGGYNEQFF
CDR3 DNA: TGTGCCAGCAGCAACGACAGGGGTGGCTACAATGAGCAGTTCTTC

V gene: TRBV24-1
clone size: .
J gene: TRBJ1-5
D gene: .
CDR3 protein: CATSDSGSSNQPQHF
CDR3 DNA: TGTGCCACCAGTGACTCGGGATCCAGCAATCAGCCCCAGCATTTT

V gene: TRBV29-1
clone size: .
J gene: TRBJ1-2
D gene: TRBD1
CDR3 protein: CSDSPTGTNYGYTF
CDR3 DNA: TGCAGCGACTCACCGACAGGGACTAACTATGGCTACACCTTC

V gene: TRBV6-1
clone size: .
J gene: TRBJ1-5
D gene: .
CDR3 protein: CASSEPGGSNQPQHF
CDR3 DNA: TGTGCCAGCAGTGAACCGGGAGGGAGCAATCAGCCCCAGCATTTT

V gene: TRBV12-5
clone size: .
J gene: TRBJ1-5
D gene: TRBD1
CDR3 protein: CASGLTTGARNQPQHF
CDR3 DNA: TGTGCTAGTGGTTTGACCACAGGGGCAAGGAATCAGCCCCAGCATTTT

V gene: TRBV30
clone size: .
J gene: TRBJ1-2
D gene: .
CDR3 protein: CAWSKTGTRSF
CDR3 DNA: TGTGCCTGGAGCAAAACCGGGACACGGTCCTTC

V gene: TRBV11-1
clone size: .
J gene: TRBJ2-3
D gene: TRBD2
CDR3 protein: CASSYWGTGGADTQYF
CDR3 DNA: TGTGCCAGCAGCTACTGGGGGACGGGAGGGGCGGATACGCAGTATTTT

V gene: TRBV5-1
clone size: .
J gene: TRBJ1-4
D gene: .
CDR3 protein: CASSIGQATNEKLFF
CDR3 DNA: TGCGCCAGCAGCATAGGACAAGCAACTAATGAAAAACTGTTTTTT

V gene: TRBV12-3/TRBV12-4
clone size: .
J gene: TRBJ1-4
D gene: .
CDR3 protein: CASRSGRLEKLFF
CDR3 DNA: TGTGCCAGCAGATCAGGGCGTCTGGAAAAACTGTTTTTT